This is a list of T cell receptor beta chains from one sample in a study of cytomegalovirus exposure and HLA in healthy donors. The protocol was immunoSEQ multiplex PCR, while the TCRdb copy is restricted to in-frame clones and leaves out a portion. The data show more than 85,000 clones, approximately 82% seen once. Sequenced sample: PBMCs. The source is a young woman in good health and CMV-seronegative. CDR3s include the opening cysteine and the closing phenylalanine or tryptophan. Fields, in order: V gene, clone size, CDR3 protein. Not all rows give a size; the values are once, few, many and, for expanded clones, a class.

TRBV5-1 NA CASSLRTGASTDTQYF
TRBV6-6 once CASSTGGNTGELFF
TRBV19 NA CASSIGSRSSYEQYF
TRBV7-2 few CASSSGQAVGEKLFF
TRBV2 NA CASSGGRAGGMYNEQFF
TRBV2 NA CASLRRGYEQYF
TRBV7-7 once CASSLAGGFFETQYF
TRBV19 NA CASTKTSFEQYF
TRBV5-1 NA CASIGGIGTVSTDTQYF
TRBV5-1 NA CASSLPAVSGYTF
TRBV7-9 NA CSSSFRTEKLFF
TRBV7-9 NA CSSRPPQEKLFF
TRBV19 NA CASSINLLGEKLFF
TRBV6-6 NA CASSQGTGDYEQYF
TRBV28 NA CASSPPQGPYGYTF
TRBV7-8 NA CASSLAGDEQYF